The rows below give T cell receptor beta chains drawn from one sample of a study of OX40 agonist ivuxolimab in advanced cancers. Clones were read by immunoSEQ multiplex PCR, and TCRdb kept only the in-frame ones, dropping some. The table records over 85,000 clones, less than 95% of them present only once. Sequencing was performed on CD4+ or CD8+ T cells sorted from blood, taken in a trial of the OX40 agonist ivuxolimab. All receptors derive from an adult with an advanced solid tumor such as melanoma, head and neck, liver or kidney cancer. Both conserved end residues are part of each CDR3. The D gene is left open where the match is weak. Some rows mark clone size as missing; the rest say once, few, many or name a class of expanded clone.

V gene	J gene	D gene	clone size	CDR3 DNA	CDR3 protein
TRBV5-5	TRBJ1-4	NA	NA	TGTGCCAGCACTAAGGCAGGGACTGAAAAACTGTTTTTT	CASTKAGTEKLFF
TRBV9	TRBJ2-3	TRBD2	NA	TGTGCCAGCAGCGGGACTAGCGGGAGCACAGATACGCAGTATTTT	CASSGTSGSTDTQYF
TRBV2	TRBJ1-1	TRBD1	NA	TGTGCCAGCAGTGAAGGGGCAGGGGGAGCCCGGAACACTGAAGCTTTCTTT	CASSEGAGGARNTEAFF
TRBV15	TRBJ1-4	NA	NA	TGTGCCACCAGCGTTGGGGGGAATGGGGATGAAAAACTGTTTTTT	CATSVGGNGDEKLFF
TRBV30	TRBJ2-5	TRBD1	NA	TGTGCCTGGAACGGGGGACAGGGGCAAGAGACCCAGTACTTC	CAWNGGQGQETQYF
TRBV7-6	TRBJ2-7	TRBD2	NA	TGTGCCAGCAGTCACTTCCCGACTAGCGGGAGTTACGAGCAGTACTTC	CASSHFPTSGSYEQYF
TRBV11-3	TRBJ1-5	NA	NA	TGTGCCAGCAGCTTAATGAGGCAGGGTAATAGCAATCAGCCCCAGCATTTT	CASSLMRQGNSNQPQHF
TRBV7-3	TRBJ1-5	NA	NA	TGTGCCAGCAGCTTAACGGGAGGGCAGCCCCAGCATTTT	CASSLTGGQPQHF
TRBV4-3	TRBJ2-1	TRBD1	NA	TGCGCCAGCAGCCAAGTTAGAGGGACAGGGGACAATGAGCAGTTCTTC	CASSQVRGTGDNEQFF
TRBV15	TRBJ1-4	TRBD1	NA	TGTGCCACCAGCAGAGGGGGACAGGGGGTAGCTAATGAAAAACTGTTTTTT	CATSRGGQGVANEKLFF
TRBV11-3	TRBJ2-7	TRBD1	NA	TGTGCCAGCAGCTTAGGGGGACAGCACTACGAGCAGTACTTC	CASSLGGQHYEQYF
TRBV19	TRBJ2-1	NA	once	TGTGCCAGTAGTACCGACAAAAGGAATGAGCAGTTCTTC	CASSTDKRNEQFF
TRBV18	TRBJ2-2	NA	NA	TGTGCCAGCTCAAGCACGAACACCGGGGAGCTGTTTTTT	CASSSTNTGELFF